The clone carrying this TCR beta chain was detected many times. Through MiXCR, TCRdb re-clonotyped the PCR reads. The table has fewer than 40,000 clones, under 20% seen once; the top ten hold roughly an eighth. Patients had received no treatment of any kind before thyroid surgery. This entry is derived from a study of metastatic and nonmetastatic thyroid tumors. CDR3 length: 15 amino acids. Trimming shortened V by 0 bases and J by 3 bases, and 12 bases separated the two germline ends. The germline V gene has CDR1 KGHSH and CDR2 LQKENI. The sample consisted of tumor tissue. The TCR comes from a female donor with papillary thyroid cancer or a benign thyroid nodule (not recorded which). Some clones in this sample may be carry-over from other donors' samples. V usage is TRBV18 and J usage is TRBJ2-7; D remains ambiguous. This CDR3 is CASSPPLTTVYEQYF. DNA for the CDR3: TGTGCCAGCTCACCACCACTGACAACAGTCTACGAGCAGTACTTC.